This TCR beta chain derives from a study of CD4 T cells in relation to SARS-CoV-2 and coronaviruses. CD4 enrichment then naive enrichment separated naive from memory CD4+ cells. Sorted naive or memory CD4+ cells met CEF peptides for around eleven days. Data came from immunoSEQ multiplex PCR; TCRdb stores just in-frame clones and leaves some out. Among about 35,000 clones, roughly 80% were seen once, and the ten largest hold approximately 6.3%. Germline V gives CDR1 LGHNA, CDR2 YNFKEQ. Trimming pared 1 base from V and 2 bases from J, leaving 12 bases between. This CDR3 region has 15 residues. Worth noting for this clone: Its antigen is still unknown.

The sequencing input was naive CD4+ T cells from PBMCs, cultured in vitro. Subset in this sample: naive CD4+ T cells isolated by negative enrichment. The receptor's source is an adult with COVID-19. The chain recombines TRBV4-2 with TRBJ2-7; TRBD1 or TRBD2 may be the D gene (5 bases each). In DNA form, the CDR3 reads TGTGCCAGCAGCCAAGGGCTCGAGGGGACCTACGAGCAGTACTTC. It translates to CASSQGLEGTYEQYF.